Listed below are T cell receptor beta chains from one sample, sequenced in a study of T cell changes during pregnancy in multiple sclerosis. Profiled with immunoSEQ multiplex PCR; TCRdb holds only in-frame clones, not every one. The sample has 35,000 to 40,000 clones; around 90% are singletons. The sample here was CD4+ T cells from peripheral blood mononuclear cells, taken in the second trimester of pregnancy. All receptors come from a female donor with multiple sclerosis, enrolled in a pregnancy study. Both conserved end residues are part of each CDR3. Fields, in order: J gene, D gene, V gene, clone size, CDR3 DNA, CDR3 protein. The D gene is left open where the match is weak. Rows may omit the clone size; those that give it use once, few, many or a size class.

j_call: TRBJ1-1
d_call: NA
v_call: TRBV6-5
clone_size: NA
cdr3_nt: TGTGCCAGCAGGAACAGGCCAACTTACACTGAAGCTTTCTTT
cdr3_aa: CASRNRPTYTEAFF

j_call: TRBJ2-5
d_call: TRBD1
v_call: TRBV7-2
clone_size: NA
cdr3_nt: TGTGCCAGCAGCTTAAAAAGGACAGGGGTGGGAGAGACCCAGTACTTC
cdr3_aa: CASSLKRTGVGETQYF

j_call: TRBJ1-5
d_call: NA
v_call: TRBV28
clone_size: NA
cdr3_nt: TGTGCCAGCAGCCCCGCCCGCGGGGGCGGACAGCCCCAGCATTTT
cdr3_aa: CASSPARGGGQPQHF

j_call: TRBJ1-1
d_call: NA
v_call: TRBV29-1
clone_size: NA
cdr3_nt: TGCAGCGTTGGTTCCATCATGAACACTGAAGCTTTCTTT
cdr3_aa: CSVGSIMNTEAFF

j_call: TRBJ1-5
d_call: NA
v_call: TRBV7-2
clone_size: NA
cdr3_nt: TGTGCCAGCAGCTTCGGGGGCAATCAGCCCCAGCATTTT
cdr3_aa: CASSFGGNQPQHF

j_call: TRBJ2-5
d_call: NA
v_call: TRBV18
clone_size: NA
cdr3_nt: TGTGCCAGCTCACCACCCCCTGAGGAGACCCAGTACTTC
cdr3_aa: CASSPPPEETQYF

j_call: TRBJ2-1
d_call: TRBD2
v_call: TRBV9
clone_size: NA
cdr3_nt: TGTGCCAGCAGCGTAGCTACTAGCGGGAGTGAGCAGTTCTTC
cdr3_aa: CASSVATSGSEQFF

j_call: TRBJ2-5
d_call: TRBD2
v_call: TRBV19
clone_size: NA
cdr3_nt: TGTGCCAGTAGTTCCAAGGCGGGAGGGTTGAAAGAGACCCAGTACTTC
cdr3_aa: CASSSKAGGLKETQYF

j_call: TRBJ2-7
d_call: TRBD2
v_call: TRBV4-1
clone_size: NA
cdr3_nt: TGCGCCAGCAGCCAAGGAGCGGGGGCGCTGGAGCAGTACTTC
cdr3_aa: CASSQGAGALEQYF

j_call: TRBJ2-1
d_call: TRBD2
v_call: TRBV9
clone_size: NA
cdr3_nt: TGTGCCAGCAGCGCGGCGCCGGGGGGATACAATGAGCAGTTCTTC
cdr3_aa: CASSAAPGGYNEQFF

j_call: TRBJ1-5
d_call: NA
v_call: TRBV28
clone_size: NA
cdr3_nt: NA
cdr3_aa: CASSSSGGGPRQPQHF

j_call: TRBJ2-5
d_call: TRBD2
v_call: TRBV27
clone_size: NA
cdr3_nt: TGTGCCAGCAGCTCTAGACCGACTAGCGGGAGGGTAGGGTTAGGGGGGACCCAGTACTTC
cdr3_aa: CASSSRPTSGRVGLGGTQYF

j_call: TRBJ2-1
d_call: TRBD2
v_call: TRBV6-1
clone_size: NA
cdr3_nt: TGTGCCAGCAGTGAAAGGGCTAGCGGGAGGTTCTACAATGAGCAGTTCTTC
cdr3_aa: CASSERASGRFYNEQFF

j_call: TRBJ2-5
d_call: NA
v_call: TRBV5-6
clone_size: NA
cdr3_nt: TGTGCCAGCAGCAAGACTGGCTCGGGAGAGACCCAGTACTTC
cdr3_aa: CASSKTGSGETQYF

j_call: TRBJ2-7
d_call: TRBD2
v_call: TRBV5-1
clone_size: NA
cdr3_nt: TGCGCCAGCAGCGAAAGACTAGCGGGAAGTTACGAGCAGTACTTC
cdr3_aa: CASSERLAGSYEQYF

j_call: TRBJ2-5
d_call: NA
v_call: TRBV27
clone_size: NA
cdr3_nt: TGTGCCAGCAGTTTATTACAGGGAGGGCAAGAGACCCAGTACTTC
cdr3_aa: CASSLLQGGQETQYF

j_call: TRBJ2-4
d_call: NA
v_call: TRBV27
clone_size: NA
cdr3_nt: TGTGCCAGCAGTTTAGGTTCGCCATCGGTAAACATTCAGTACTTC
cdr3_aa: CASSLGSPSVNIQYF

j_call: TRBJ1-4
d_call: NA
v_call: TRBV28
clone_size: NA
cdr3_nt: TGTGCCAGCAGCGAGGCGTTCAATGAAAAACTGTTTTTT
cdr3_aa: CASSEAFNEKLFF

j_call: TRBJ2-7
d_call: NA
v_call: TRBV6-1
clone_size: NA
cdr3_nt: TGTGCCAGCAGGAACAGGGCCAAAGAGTACGAGCAGTACTTC
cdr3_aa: CASRNRAKEYEQYF

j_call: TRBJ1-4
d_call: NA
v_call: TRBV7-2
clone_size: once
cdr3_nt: TGTGCCAGCAGCCCTCAGACAGACACTAATGAAAAACTGTTTTTT
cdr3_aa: CASSPQTDTNEKLFF

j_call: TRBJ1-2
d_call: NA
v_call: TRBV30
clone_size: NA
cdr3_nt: TGTGCCTGGAGTGCGCATCGCGGCGCTAACTATGGCTACACCTTC
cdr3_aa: CAWSAHRGANYGYTF

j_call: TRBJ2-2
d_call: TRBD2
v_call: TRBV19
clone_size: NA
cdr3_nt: TGTGCCAGTCGACTAGCGGGAGATACCGGGGAGCTGTTTTTT
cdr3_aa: CASRLAGDTGELFF

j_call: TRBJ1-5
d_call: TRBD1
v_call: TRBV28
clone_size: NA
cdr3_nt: TGTGCCAGCAGTTCGACAGGGGTAGGCAATCAGCCCCAGCATTTT
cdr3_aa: CASSSTGVGNQPQHF

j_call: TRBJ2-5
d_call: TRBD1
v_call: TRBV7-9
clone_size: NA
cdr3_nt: TGTGCCAGCAGCTTAGTTGCAGGGGGAGCGGAGACCCAGTACTTC
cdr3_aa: CASSLVAGGAETQYF

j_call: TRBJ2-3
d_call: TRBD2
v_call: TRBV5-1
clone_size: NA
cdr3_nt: TGCGCCAGCACACTGGGACTAGCGGGAGATGTTGGCACAGATACGCAGTATTTT
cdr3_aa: CASTLGLAGDVGTDTQYF

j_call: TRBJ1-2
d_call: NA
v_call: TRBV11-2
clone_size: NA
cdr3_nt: TGTGCCAGCAGCTTAGGGGGCTACTATGGCTACACCTTC
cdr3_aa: CASSLGGYYGYTF

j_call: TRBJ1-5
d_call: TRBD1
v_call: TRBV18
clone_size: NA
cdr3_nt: TGTGCCAGCTCACCAGACAGGGGCCAGCCCCAGCATTTT
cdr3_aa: CASSPDRGQPQHF

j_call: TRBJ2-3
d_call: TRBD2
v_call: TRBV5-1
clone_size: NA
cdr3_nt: TGCGCCAGCAGCAGAGACGGGAGGGCCGGTAGAGATACGCAGTATTTT
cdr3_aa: CASSRDGRAGRDTQYF

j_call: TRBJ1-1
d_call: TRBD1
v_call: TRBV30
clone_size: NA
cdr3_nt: TGTGCCGGGGACAGGGGGCGAGTTGCTTTCTTT
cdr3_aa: CAGDRGRVAFF

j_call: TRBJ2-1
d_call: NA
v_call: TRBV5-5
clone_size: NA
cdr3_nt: TGTGCCAGCAGCTTAGAGAATGAGCAGTTCTTC
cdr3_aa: CASSLENEQFF

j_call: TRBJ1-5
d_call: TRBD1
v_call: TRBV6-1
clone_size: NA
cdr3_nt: TGTGCCAGCAGAATAGGACAGGGGACCAATCAGCCCCAGCATTTT
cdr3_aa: CASRIGQGTNQPQHF

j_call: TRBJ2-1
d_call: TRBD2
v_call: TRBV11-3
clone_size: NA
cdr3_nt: TGTGCCAGCAGCTTAGACCTAGCGGGAGGATACAATGAGCAGTTCTTC
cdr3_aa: CASSLDLAGGYNEQFF

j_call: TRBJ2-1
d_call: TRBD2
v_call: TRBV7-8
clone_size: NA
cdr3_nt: TGTGCCAGCACACCAATCCGAGCGGGAGCGTCCTACAATGAGCAGTTCTTC
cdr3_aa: CASTPIRAGASYNEQFF

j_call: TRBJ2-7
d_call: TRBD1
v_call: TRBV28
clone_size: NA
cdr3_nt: TGTGCCAGCAGACAAGCCGGGACAGGGGCCTACGAGCAGTACTTC
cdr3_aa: CASRQAGTGAYEQYF

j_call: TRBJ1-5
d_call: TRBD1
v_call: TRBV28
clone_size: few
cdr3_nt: TGTGCCAGCAGGAAGGGACAGGGTGGTCAGCCCCAGCATTTT
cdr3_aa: CASRKGQGGQPQHF

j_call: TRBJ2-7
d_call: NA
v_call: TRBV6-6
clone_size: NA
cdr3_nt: TGTGCCAGCAGCCTCAAGCGGGCCTCCTACGAGCAGTACTTC
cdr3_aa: CASSLKRASYEQYF

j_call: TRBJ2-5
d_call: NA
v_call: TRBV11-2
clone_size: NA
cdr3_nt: TGTGCCAGCAGCTCCCTGACAGTGGGAGAGACCCAGTACTTC
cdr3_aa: CASSSLTVGETQYF

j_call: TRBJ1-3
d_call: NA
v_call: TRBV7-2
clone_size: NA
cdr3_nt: TGTGCCAGCAGCTTTGGGGCGAGTGGAAACACCATATATTTT
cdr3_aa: CASSFGASGNTIYF

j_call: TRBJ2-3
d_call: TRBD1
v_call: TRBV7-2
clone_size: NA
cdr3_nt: TGTGCCAGCAGCACCCGGACAGGGGGGTTCGGCACAGATACGCAGTATTTT
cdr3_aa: CASSTRTGGFGTDTQYF

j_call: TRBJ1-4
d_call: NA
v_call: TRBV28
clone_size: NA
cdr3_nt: TGTGCCAGCAGTCCCCCGGGGGGGGGTCCTAATGAAAAACTGTTTTTT
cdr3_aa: CASSPPGGGPNEKLFF

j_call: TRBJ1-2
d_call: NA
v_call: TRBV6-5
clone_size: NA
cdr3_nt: TGTGCCTCTTCCGGTGGCTACACCTTC
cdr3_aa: CASSGGYTF

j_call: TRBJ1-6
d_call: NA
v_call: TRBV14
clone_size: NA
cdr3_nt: TGTGCCAGCAGCCACGGCGGGGCCCTCCACTTT
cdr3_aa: CASSHGGALHF

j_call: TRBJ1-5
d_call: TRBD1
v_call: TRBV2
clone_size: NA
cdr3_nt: TGTGCCAGCAGGTACGCGAAGGACAGGGTCGGTCAGCCCCAGCATTTT
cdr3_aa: CASRYAKDRVGQPQHF

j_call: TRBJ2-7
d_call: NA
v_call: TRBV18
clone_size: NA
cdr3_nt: TGTGCCAGCTCACCCCTTGACGCGAGGGTCGAGCAGTACTTC
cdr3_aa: CASSPLDARVEQYF

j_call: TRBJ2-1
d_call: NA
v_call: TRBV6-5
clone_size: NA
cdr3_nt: TGTGCCAGCAGTTACTTTGGAAGCGGAATTTACAATGAGCAGTTCTTC
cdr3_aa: CASSYFGSGIYNEQFF